These 19 T cell receptor beta chains originate from one sample sequenced in a study of blood T cell repertoires in COVID-19. Profiled with immunoSEQ multiplex PCR; TCRdb holds only in-frame clones, not every one. The table has about 100,000 clones, 80% to 90% seen once. The sequenced sample was peripheral blood. These receptors all stem from a man in his forties with active or convalescent COVID-19.

The V call is TRBV6-5, the J call TRBJ2-3, with 7 nucleotides matching TRBD2. The CDR3 is 15 residues long. Germline CDR1 MNHEY, CDR2 SVGAGI. Germline trimming cut 7 bases from V and 0 bases from J; bases unmatched to any gene: 7. The DNA of the CDR3 is TGTGCCAGCAAGGGAATAGCGGGTAGCACAGATACGCAGTATTTT. Amino acid sequence: CASKGIAGSTDTQYF.

The V and J genes are TRBV27 and TRBJ2-7, with D tentatively TRBD1 (6 bases). The CDR3 has 15 residues. Trimming took 6 bases from V and 2 from J, leaving 17 bases between them. Germline assignment: CDR1 MNHEY and CDR2 SMNVEV (reference sequence). For the CDR3, the DNA is TGTGCCAGCAGATTAGTCTTGGACAGTGCCTACGAGCAGTACTTC. Its translation: CASRLVLDSAYEQYF.

The V and J genes are TRBV7-2 and TRBJ1-1; D may be TRBD1 (5 bases). V lost 5 bases, J lost 12 bases, and 16 bases lay in between. This CDR3 contains 12 residues. The germline V gene encodes CDR1 SGHTA and CDR2 FQGNSA. In DNA, the CDR3 is TGTGCCAGCAGCGAGGGACTTTTAGCACCTTTCTTT. Translation gives CASSEGLLAPFF.

The V and J genes are TRBV30 and TRBJ2-7; weak D call: TRBD2 (6 bases). This CDR3 has 14 amino acids. The V end was cut by 8 bases, the J end by 4 bases, with 21 bases between. Germline assignment: CDR1 GTSNPN and CDR2 SVGIG (reference sequence). The CDR3 region has the DNA TGTGCCGGTAATTCGGGCGGGAATTATTACGAGCAGTACTTC. Translated: CAGNSGGNYYEQYF.

V usage is TRBV27 and J usage is TRBJ2-5, with a tentative D call TRBD2 (7 bases). CDR3 length: 13 residues. CDR1 MNHEY and CDR2 SMNVEV come from the germline V gene (reference sequence). Trimming stripped 7 bases from V and 5 bases from J, with 14 bases between. CDR3 nucleotides: TGTGCCAGCACAACGGGGGGCAGGGAGACCCAGTACTTC. Its translation is CASTTGGRETQYF.

V usage is TRBV5-6 and J usage is TRBJ1-2; possibly TRBD1 for D (5 bases). This CDR3 is 15 amino acids long. Between the trimmed V and J ends, which lost 4 bases and 4 bases, there was a span of 17 bases. Germline CDR1 and CDR2: SGHDT and YYEEEE. The CDR3 reads CASSHTRGLGYGYTF. The CDR3 nucleotides read TGTGCCAGCAGCCACACAAGGGGTTTGGGCTATGGCTACACCTTC.

This rearrangement joins TRBV2 to TRBJ1-4; D remains unclear. V was shortened by 3 bases and J by 8 bases, with 13 bases between the two germline ends. Germline-derived CDR1 and CDR2 are SNHLY and FYNNEI. The CDR3 runs to 14 residues. CDR3 sequence reads: CASSDLSRWEKLFF. CDR3 in DNA: TGTGCCAGCAGTGACCTTTCGCGGTGGGAAAAACTGTTTTTT.

This sequence joins TRBV6-1 and TRBJ1-2; 9 bases are a match to TRBD1. This CDR3 has 14 residues. V was clipped by 6 bases and J by 3 bases; unmatched bases: 5. Germline CDR1 MNHNS, CDR2 SASEGT. CDR3: CASRTGTGYYGYTF. CDR3 bases: TGTGCCAGCAGGACCGGGACAGGGTACTATGGCTACACCTTC.

This chain connects TRBV7-3 to TRBJ2-5; 12 positions match TRBD2. Per germline, CDR1 SGHTA and CDR2 FQGTGA. J was trimmed by 4 bases and V by 5 bases; bases with no gene match: 2. There are 14 residues in the CDR3. CDR3 protein: CASSTGLAGETQYF. The CDR3 bases are TGTGCCAGCAGCACGGGACTAGCGGGAGAGACCCAGTACTTC.

The rearrangement uses TRBV28 and TRBJ2-7, with 12 bases fitting TRBD2. CDR3 length: 19 residues. J gave up 4 bases and V 6 bases, and 19 bases lay outside the gene matches. CDR1 and CDR2 from the germline V gene are MDHEN and SYDVKM. For the CDR3, the DNA is TGTGCCAGCAGAACCAGACTAGCGGGGGCCACTACGTTTGTTTACGAGCAGTACTTC. Protein sequence: CASRTRLAGATTFVYEQYF. Combining the CDR3 with reference TRBV28 and TRBJ2-7 gives the whole variable domain DVKVTQSSRYLVKRTGEKVFLECVQDMDHENMFWYRQDPGLGLRLIYFSYDVKMKEKGDIPEGYSVSREKKERFSLILESASTNQTSMYLCASRTRLAGATTFVYEQYFGPGTRLTVT.

The rearrangement links TRBV6-2 or TRBV6-3 to TRBJ2-7; TRBD1 agrees at 9 bases. V lost 6 bases and J lost 5; bases outside the gene matches: 11. From germline, CDR1 is MNHEY and CDR2 SVGEGT. This CDR3 is 15 amino acids long. The CDR3 loop reads CASSHYGQGPNEQYF. The CDR3 nucleotides read TGTGCCAGCAGCCACTATGGACAGGGGCCCAACGAGCAGTACTTC.

This clone is medium-sized by share. The V gene is TRBV7-6, the J gene TRBJ1-6; D possibly corresponds to TRBD1 (5 bases). V gave up 1 base and J gave up 4 bases, with 20 bases separating them. Germline V gene data show CDR1 as SGHVS and CDR2 as FNYEAQ. The CDR3 consists of 19 residues. CDR3 DNA: TGTGCCAGCAGCTTAGGACCCAGGGACTTAGGGGTTTATAATTCACCCCTCCACTTT. Residues: CASSLGPRDLGVYNSPLHF.

This clone was recorded once. The CDR3 DNA reads TGTGCCAGCAATTTTGAGGGGGATTCTAGGGCCCAGCATTTT. Protein: CASNFEGDSRAQHF. The genes are TRBV6-5 and TRBJ1-5; the D gene is possibly TRBD1 (6 bases). V was clipped by 7 bases and J by 11 bases, with 21 bases between them. The CDR3 has 14 amino acids. The germline V gene has CDR1 MNHEY and CDR2 SVGAGI.

The rearrangement joins TRBV4-1 to TRBJ2-5; a weak D match, TRBD1 (5 bases). V gave up 4 bases and J gave up 0 bases, with 6 bases separating them. Germline CDR1 reads MGHRA; CDR2 reads YSYEKL. This CDR3 has 13 amino acids. CDR3 DNA: TGCGCCAGCAGCCCAGGGAACCAAGAGACCCAGTACTTC. Amino acid sequence: CASSPGNQETQYF.

The chain employs TRBV4-3 and TRBJ2-6, with TRBD1 identical over 9 bases. This CDR3 is 22 amino acids long. V gave up 1 base and J gave up 0 bases; unmatched junction bases: 16. Germline CDR1 is LGHNA and CDR2 is YSLEER. CDR3 protein: CASSQVGPGQGLSSSGANVLTF. The CDR3 DNA reads as TGCGCCAGCAGCCAAGTAGGCCCGGGACAGGGCCTTTCCTCCTCTGGGGCCAACGTCCTGACTTTC.

The chain uses TRBV11-2 and TRBJ2-2; D not resolved. Trimming shortened V by 5 bases and J by 5 bases, and 9 bases separated the two germline ends. CDR1 and CDR2 (germline): SGHAT, FQNNGV. CDR3 length: 13 amino acids. The CDR3 loop is CASSPYTTGELFF. CDR3 bases: TGTGCCAGCAGCCCTTACACGACCGGGGAGCTGTTTTTT.

The rearrangement joins TRBV9 to TRBJ2-3; D is undetermined. Germline values: CDR1 SGDLS, CDR2 YYNGEE. This CDR3 contains 16 residues. V was clipped by 1 base and J by 4 bases, with 16 bases between them. The CDR3 DNA sequence: TGTGCCAGCAGCGTAAGAGGCAGCGACCTGGCAGATACGCAGTATTTT. This sequence encodes CASSVRGSDLADTQYF.

This chain joins TRBV5-6 and TRBJ2-1, with 7 bases that match TRBD2. The V and J ends lost 4 bases and 2 bases, in that order; junction bases with no gene match: 6. CDR3 length: 15 residues. Germline loops: CDR1 SGHDT, CDR2 YYEEEE. CDR3 DNA sequence: TGTGCCAGCAGCGTTCCTAGCGGAGCCTACAATGAGCAGTTCTTC. This translates into CASSVPSGAYNEQFF.

The J gene is TRBJ1-1, the V gene TRBV6-4, with TRBD1 identical over 9 bases. CDR3 size: 13 residues. With 7 bases clipped from V and 7 bases from J, the junction kept 7 bases outside the gene matches. The germline CDR1 and CDR2 sequences are MRHNA and SNTAGT. The CDR3 bases are TGTGCCAGCACGACCGGGACAGGGATTGAAGCTTTCTTT. Translating it yields CASTTGTGIEAFF.